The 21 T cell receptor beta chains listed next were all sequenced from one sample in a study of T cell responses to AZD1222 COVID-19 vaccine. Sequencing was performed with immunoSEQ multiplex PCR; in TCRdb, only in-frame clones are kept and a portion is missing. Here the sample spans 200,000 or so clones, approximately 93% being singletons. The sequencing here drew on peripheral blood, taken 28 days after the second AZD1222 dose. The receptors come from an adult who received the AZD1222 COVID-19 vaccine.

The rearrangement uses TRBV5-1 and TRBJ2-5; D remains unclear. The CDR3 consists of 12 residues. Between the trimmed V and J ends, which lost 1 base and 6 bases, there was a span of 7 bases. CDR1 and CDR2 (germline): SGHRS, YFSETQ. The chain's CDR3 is CASSLSSKTQYF. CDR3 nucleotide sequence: TGCGCCAGCAGCTTGTCATCGAAGACCCAGTACTTC.

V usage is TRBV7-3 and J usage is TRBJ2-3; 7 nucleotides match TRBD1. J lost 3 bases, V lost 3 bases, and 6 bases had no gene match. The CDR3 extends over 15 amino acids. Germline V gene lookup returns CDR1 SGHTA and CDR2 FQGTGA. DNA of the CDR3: TGTGCCAGCAGCTTTGGACAGGATGGGACAGATACGCAGTATTTT. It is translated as CASSFGQDGTDTQYF.

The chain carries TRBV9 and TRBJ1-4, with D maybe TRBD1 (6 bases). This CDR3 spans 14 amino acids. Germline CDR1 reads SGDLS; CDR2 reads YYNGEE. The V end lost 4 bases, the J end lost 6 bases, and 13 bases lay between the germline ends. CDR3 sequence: CASSTTGTDEKLFF. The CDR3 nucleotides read TGTGCCAGCAGCACCACAGGGACTGATGAAAAACTGTTTTTT.

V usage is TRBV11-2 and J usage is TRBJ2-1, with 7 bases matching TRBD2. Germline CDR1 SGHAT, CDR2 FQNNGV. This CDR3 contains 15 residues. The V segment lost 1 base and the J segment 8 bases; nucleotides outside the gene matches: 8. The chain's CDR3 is CASSLGSGAEDEQFF. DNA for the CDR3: TGTGCCAGCAGCTTAGGGAGCGGGGCGGAGGATGAGCAGTTCTTC.

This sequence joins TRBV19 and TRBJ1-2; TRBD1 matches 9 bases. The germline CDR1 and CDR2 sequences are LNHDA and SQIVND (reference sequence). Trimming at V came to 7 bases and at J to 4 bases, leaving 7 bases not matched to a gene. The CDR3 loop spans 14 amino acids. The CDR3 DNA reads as TGTGCCAGTATTTGGAAACAGGGGGCCTATGGCTACACCTTC. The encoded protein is CASIWKQGAYGYTF.

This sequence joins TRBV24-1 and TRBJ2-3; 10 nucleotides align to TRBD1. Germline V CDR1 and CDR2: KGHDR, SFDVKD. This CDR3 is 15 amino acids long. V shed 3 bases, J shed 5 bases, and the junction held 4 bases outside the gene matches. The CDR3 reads CATSDRTGGVDTQYF. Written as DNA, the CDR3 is TGTGCCACCAGTGATCGGACAGGGGGTGTAGATACGCAGTATTTT.

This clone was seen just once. CDR3 in DNA: TGTGCCAGCAGCTTCGGGACACAGGTTCAAGAGACCCAGTACTTC. It translates to CASSFGTQVQETQYF. The rearrangement links TRBV5-4 to TRBJ2-5, with D possibly being TRBD1 (6 bases). The CDR3 consists of 15 residues. CDR1 SGHNT and CDR2 YYREEE come from the germline V gene (reference sequence). Trimming shortened V by 2 bases and J by 2 bases, and 13 bases separated the two germline ends. The variable domain in full, with the rest retrieved from reference TRBV5-4 and TRBJ2-5, is ETGVTQSPTHLIKTRGQQVTLRCSSQSGHNTVSWYQQALGQGPQFIFQYYREEENGRGNFPPRFSGLQFPNYSSELNVNALELDDSALYLCASSFGTQVQETQYFGPGTRLLVL.

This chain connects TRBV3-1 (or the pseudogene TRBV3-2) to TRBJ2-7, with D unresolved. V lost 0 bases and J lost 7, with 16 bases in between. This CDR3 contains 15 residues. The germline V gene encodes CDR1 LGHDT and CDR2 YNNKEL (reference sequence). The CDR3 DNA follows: TGTGCCAGCAGCCAAGAACTCCGCGCTGGGGTTGAGCAGTACTTC. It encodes CASSQELRAGVEQYF.

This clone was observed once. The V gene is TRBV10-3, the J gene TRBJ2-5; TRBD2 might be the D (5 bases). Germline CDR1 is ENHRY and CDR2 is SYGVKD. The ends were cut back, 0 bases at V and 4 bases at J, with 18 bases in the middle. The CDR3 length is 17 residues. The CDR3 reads CAISESFGLASPETQYF. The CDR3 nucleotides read TGTGCCATCAGTGAGTCATTTGGGTTAGCGAGCCCAGAGACCCAGTACTTC.

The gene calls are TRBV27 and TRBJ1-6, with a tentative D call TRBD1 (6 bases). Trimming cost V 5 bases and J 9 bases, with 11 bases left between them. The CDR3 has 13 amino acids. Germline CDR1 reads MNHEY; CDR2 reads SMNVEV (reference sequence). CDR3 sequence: CASSHRVGSPLHF. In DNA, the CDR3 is TGTGCCAGCAGTCACAGGGTTGGTTCACCCCTCCACTTT.

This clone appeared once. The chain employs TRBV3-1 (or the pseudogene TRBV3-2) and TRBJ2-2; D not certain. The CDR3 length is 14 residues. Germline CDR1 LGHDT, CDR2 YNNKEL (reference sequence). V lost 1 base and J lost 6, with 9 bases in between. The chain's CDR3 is CASSQVEVAGELFF. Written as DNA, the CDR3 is TGTGCCAGCAGCCAAGTAGAGGTCGCCGGGGAGCTGTTTTTT.

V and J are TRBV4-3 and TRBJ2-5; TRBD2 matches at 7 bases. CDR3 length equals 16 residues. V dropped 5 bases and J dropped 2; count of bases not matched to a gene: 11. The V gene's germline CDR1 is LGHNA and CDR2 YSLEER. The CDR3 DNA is TGCGCCAGCAGCAAAACGATCAGCGGGGAACAAGAGACCCAGTACTTC. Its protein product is CASSKTISGEQETQYF.

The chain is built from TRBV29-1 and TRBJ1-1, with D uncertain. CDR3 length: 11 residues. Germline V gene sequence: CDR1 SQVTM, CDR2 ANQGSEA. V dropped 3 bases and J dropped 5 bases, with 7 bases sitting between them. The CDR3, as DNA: TGCAGCGTTGACCGGGCGACTGAAGCTTTCTTT. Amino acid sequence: CSVDRATEAFF.

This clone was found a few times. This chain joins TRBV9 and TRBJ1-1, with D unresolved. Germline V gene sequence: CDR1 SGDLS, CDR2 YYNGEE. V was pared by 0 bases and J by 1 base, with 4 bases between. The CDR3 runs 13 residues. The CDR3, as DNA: TGTGCCAGCAGCGTAGATTGGAACACTGAAGCTTTCTTT. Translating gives CASSVDWNTEAFF.

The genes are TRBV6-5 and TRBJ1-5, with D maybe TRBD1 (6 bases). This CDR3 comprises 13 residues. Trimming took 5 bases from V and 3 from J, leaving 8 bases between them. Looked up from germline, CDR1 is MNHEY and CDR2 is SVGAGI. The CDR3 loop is CASSPGVNQPQHF. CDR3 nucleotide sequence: TGTGCCAGCAGTCCAGGGGTCAATCAGCCCCAGCATTTT.

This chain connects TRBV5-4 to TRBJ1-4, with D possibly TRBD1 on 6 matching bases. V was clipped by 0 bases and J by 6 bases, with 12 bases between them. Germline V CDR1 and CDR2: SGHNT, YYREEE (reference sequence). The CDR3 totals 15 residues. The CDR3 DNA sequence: TGTGCCAGCAGCTTGGCCCACAGGGAGGATGAAAAACTGTTTTTT. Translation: CASSLAHREDEKLFF.

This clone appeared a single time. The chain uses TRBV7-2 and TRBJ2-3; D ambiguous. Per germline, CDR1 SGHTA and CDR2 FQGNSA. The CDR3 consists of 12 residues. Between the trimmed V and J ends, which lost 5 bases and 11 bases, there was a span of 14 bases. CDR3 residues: CASSPGPRVQYF. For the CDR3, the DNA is TGTGCCAGCAGCCCCGGACCTAGGGTGCAGTATTTT.

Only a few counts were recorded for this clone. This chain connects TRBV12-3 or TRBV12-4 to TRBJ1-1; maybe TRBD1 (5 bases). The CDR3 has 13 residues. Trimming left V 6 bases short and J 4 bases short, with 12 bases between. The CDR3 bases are TGTGCCAGCAGCCACTCAAGGGGCACTGAAGCTTTCTTT. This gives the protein CASSHSRGTEAFF.

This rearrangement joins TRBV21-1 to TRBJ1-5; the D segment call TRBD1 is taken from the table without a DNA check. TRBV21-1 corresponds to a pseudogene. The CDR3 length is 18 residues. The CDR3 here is CASSQRRGQGYCNQPQHF. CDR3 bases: TGTGCCAGCAGCCAAAGGAGGGGACAGGGCTATTGCAATCAGCCCCAGCATTTT.

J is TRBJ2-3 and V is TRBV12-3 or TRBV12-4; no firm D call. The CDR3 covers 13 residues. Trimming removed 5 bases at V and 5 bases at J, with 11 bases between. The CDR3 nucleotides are TGTGCCAGCAGTCAATCTGAGGTAGATACGCAGTATTTT. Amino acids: CASSQSEVDTQYF.

The CDR3 sequence is CASSSRGQLNTDTQYF. Here the CDR3 DNA reads TGTGCCAGCAGCTCTAGAGGACAGCTTAACACAGATACGCAGTATTTT. The J gene is TRBJ2-3, the V gene TRBV9; D is possibly TRBD1 (6 bases). Trimming pared 4 bases from V and 2 bases from J, leaving 17 bases between. This CDR3 spans 16 amino acids. The V gene's germline CDR1 is SGDLS and CDR2 YYNGEE.